This T cell receptor (beta chain) came from a study of shared clonotypes between healthy human individuals. The CDR3 has 16 residues. Trimming took off 4 bases at V and 4 bases at J, with 19 bases between the two ends. Per germline, CDR1 SGHDT and CDR2 YYEEEE. The repertoire was sequenced with immunoSEQ multiplex PCR; TCRdb's copy has only in-frame clones and lacks some. The repertoire holds about 2,500,000 clones, with approximately 90% as singletons. This receptor was obtained from a man aged 18 to 29 in good health. Sample: naive CD4+ T cells sorted from blood. The sample's subset: CD45RA+ positively selected. This sequence joins TRBV5-6 and TRBJ2-3; either TRBD1 or TRBD2 may supply D (5 bases each). CDR3 DNA sequence: TGTGCCAGCAGCCCAGCAGGGAGCCCACCCTCAGATACGCAGTATTTT. Protein product: CASSPAGSPPSDTQYF.